This is a list of T cell receptor beta chains from one sample in a study of T cell responses to AZD1222 COVID-19 vaccine. Assay used: immunoSEQ multiplex PCR; TCRdb lists only in-frame clones, some missing. Of some 170,000 clones in the sample, 91% are singletons; the top ten hold 1.5% to 2%. The sample was peripheral blood, taken 28 days after the second AZD1222 dose. The receptor source for this set is an adult who received the AZD1222 COVID-19 vaccine. Each CDR3 is given with its conserved first and last residue. A D gene is named only where the DNA matches it firmly. Size is omitted from some rows. Given values are once, few, many or a class for expanded clones.

D gene,V gene,J gene,clone size,CDR3 protein,CDR3 DNA
TRBD2,TRBV9,TRBJ2-3,once,CASSVTASGDNLPPDTQYF,TGTGCCAGCAGCGTAACGGCTAGCGGGGATAATTTACCGCCAGATACGCAGTATTTT
-,TRBV6-5,TRBJ1-6,-,CASSRQDSPLHF,TGTGCCAGCAGCCGACAGGATTCACCCCTCCACTTT
-,TRBV7-6,TRBJ2-2,-,CASSHFTRLAKNTGELFF,TGTGCCAGCAGCCACTTCACCCGGCTAGCGAAGAACACCGGGGAGCTGTTTTTT
-,TRBV29-1,TRBJ1-5,-,CSVASTNQPQHF,TGCAGCGTTGCCTCTACCAATCAGCCCCAGCATTTT
TRBD1,TRBV6-5,TRBJ1-3,few,CASRRQGQRNTIYF,TGTGCCAGCAGGAGACAGGGTCAGAGAAACACCATATATTTT
-,TRBV7-8,TRBJ2-7,-,CASSFRRNSYEQYF,TGTGCCAGCAGCTTCAGGCGAAACTCCTACGAGCAGTACTTC
TRBD2,TRBV24-1,TRBJ2-3,-,CATIPVSGSEADTQYF,TGTGCCACCATCCCAGTTAGCGGGAGTGAGGCAGATACGCAGTATTTT
-,TRBV6-5,TRBJ1-2,-,CASSYSFNYGYTF,TGTGCCAGCAGTTACTCGTTTAACTATGGCTACACCTTC
-,TRBV10-3,TRBJ1-5,-,CAISSADQPQHF,TGTGCCATCAGCTCAGCCGATCAGCCCCAGCATTTT
-,TRBV5-1,TRBJ2-3,-,CASSLAAADTQYF,TGCGCCAGCAGCTTGGCCGCGGCAGATACGCAGTATTTT
-,TRBV24-1,TRBJ1-3,-,CATSPRPGKGNTIYF,TGTGCCACCAGTCCCCGCCCAGGAAAAGGAAACACCATATATTTT
-,TRBV5-6,TRBJ2-7,-,CASSYRSGGSGVYEQYF,TGTGCCAGCAGCTACAGATCTGGGGGGTCGGGGGTGTACGAGCAGTACTTC
TRBD1,TRBV30,TRBJ1-6,-,CAWTGTGNSPLHF,TGTGCCTGGACCGGGACAGGGAATTCACCCCTCCACTTT
-,TRBV10-1,TRBJ2-1,-,CASSESRGTFNEQFF,TGCGCCAGCAGTGAGTCGAGAGGGACTTTCAATGAGCAGTTCTTC
-,TRBV6-1,TRBJ1-1,-,CASSEIVRGAAEAFF,TGTGCCAGCAGTGAAATAGTCAGGGGTGCGGCTGAAGCTTTCTTT
TRBD1,TRBV28,TRBJ1-4,-,CASRKIQGTFEKLFF,TGTGCCAGCAGAAAAATACAGGGGACTTTTGAAAAACTGTTTTTT
-,TRBV11-2,TRBJ2-1,-,CASSLEPRANEQFF,TGTGCCAGCAGCTTAGAGCCCCGAGCCAATGAGCAGTTCTTC
TRBD1,TRBV19,TRBJ2-7,-,CASGLTGTGFGEQYF,TGTGCCAGTGGACTTACCGGGACAGGGTTCGGCGAGCAGTACTTC
-,TRBV11-2,TRBJ1-3,-,CASSLHNFRVESGNTIYF,TGTGCCAGCAGCCTTCACAACTTCAGGGTCGAGAGTGGAAACACCATATATTTT
-,TRBV19,TRBJ1-5,-,CASRTGNQPQHF,TGTGCCAGTAGGACAGGCAATCAGCCCCAGCATTTT
-,TRBV5-6,TRBJ2-1,-,CASSLELVNEQFF,TGTGCCAGCAGCTTGGAACTCGTCAATGAGCAGTTCTTC
-,TRBV6-1,TRBJ1-6,-,CASSEALNRDWNSPLHF,TGTGCCAGCAGTGAGGCCCTAAACAGGGATTGGAATTCACCCCTCCACTTT
TRBD1,TRBV13,TRBJ1-6,-,CASSRGTDYNSPLHF,TGTGCCAGCAGCCGCGGGACAGACTATAATTCACCCCTCCACTTT
TRBD2,TRBV9,TRBJ2-5,-,CASSSPRLAPNQETQYF,TGTGCCAGCAGCTCCCCCCGACTAGCGCCAAACCAAGAGACCCAGTACTTC
TRBD1,TRBV18,TRBJ2-1,-,CASSPVGGQGSNEQFF,TGTGCCAGCTCACCGGTAGGGGGACAGGGTAGCAATGAGCAGTTCTTC
TRBD2,TRBV14,TRBJ2-7,-,CASSPGAGTRSGRASYEQYF,TGTGCCAGCAGCCCGGGGGCAGGGACTAGGAGCGGGAGGGCCTCCTACGAGCAGTACTTC
TRBD2,TRBV10-3,TRBJ2-1,-,CAISAGLAGGGEQFF,TGTGCCATCAGTGCTGGGTTAGCGGGAGGCGGTGAGCAGTTCTTC
TRBD1,TRBV7-9,TRBJ2-7,-,CASSPERQGIPSTYEQYF,TGTGCCAGCAGCCCGGAAAGACAGGGGATTCCCTCCACCTACGAGCAGTACTTC
-,TRBV24-1,TRBJ2-3,-,CATSDSTALGDTQYF,TGTGCCACCAGTGATTCCACGGCGTTAGGAGATACGCAGTATTTT
-,TRBV2,TRBJ1-2,few,CANRGGPRGYTF,TGTGCCAACCGGGGAGGGCCTAGGGGCTACACCTTC
TRBD1,TRBV6-1,TRBJ1-5,once,CASSESAGGNQPQHF,TGTGCCAGCAGTGAAAGTGCAGGGGGTAATCAGCCCCAGCATTTT
-,TRBV30,TRBJ2-1,-,CASPRRNGNEQFF,TGTGCCTCCCCTAGAAGGAATGGGAATGAGCAGTTCTTC
-,TRBV7-4,TRBJ2-7,-,CASSLVYWSSYEQYF,TGTGCCAGCAGCTTAGTCTACTGGAGCTCCTACGAGCAGTACTTC
-,TRBV7-2,TRBJ2-1,-,CASRRSQVASYNEQFF,TGTGCCAGCAGGCGCTCGCAGGTGGCCTCCTACAATGAGCAGTTCTTC
-,TRBV10-3,TRBJ1-5,-,CAISDGSNQPQHF,TGTGCCATCAGTGACGGTAGCAATCAGCCCCAGCATTTT
-,TRBV2,TRBJ2-5,-,CASRQGYQETQYF,TGTGCCAGCAGGCAAGGGTACCAAGAGACCCAGTACTTC
TRBD2,TRBV11-2,TRBJ2-5,-,CASSFGTSGGQETQYF,TGTGCCAGCAGCTTCGGGACTAGCGGGGGGCAAGAGACCCAGTACTTC
-,TRBV10-3,TRBJ2-7,few,CAISDRAVSYEQYF,TGTGCCATCAGTGATCGGGCAGTTTCCTACGAGCAGTACTTC
TRBD2,TRBV18,TRBJ2-7,-,CASSPGGGAGEQYF,TGTGCCAGCTCACCGGGGGGAGGGGCCGGCGAGCAGTACTTC
-,TRBV28,TRBJ1-5,-,CASSDGNQPQHF,TGTGCCAGCAGTGACGGCAATCAGCCCCAGCATTTT
-,TRBV29-1,TRBJ1-4,-,CSVEDRGEWGTNEKLFF,TGCAGCGTTGAAGATCGAGGGGAATGGGGGACTAATGAAAAACTGTTTTTT